The 12 T cell receptor beta chains presented below share a single source sample, sequenced in a study of T cell responses to AZD1222 COVID-19 vaccine. The method was immunoSEQ multiplex PCR; TCRdb's version includes in-frame clones alone and lacks a portion of them. The table has 120,000 or so clones, approximately 90% seen once. The sequences come from peripheral blood, collected on day 0 of MenACWY control vaccination. These receptors were collected from an adult in good health.

The V gene is TRBV3-1 (or the pseudogene TRBV3-2), the J gene TRBJ2-1; the D gene is possibly TRBD2 (5 bases). This CDR3 region has 14 residues. Germline CDR1 reads LGHDT; CDR2 reads YNNKEL (reference sequence). V shed 4 bases and J shed 8 bases, with 15 bases lying between them. The CDR3 protein is CASSPDRGCDEQFF. In nucleotides, the CDR3 is TGTGCCAGCAGCCCCGACCGAGGGTGCGATGAGCAGTTCTTC.

The gene calls are TRBV4-2 and TRBJ2-1; a possible D gene is TRBD1 (5 bases). The CDR3 is 13 amino acids. Germline values: CDR1 LGHNA, CDR2 YNFKEQ. With 3 bases removed from V and 2 bases from J, the gap between germline ends came to 5 bases. The CDR3 loop reads CASSQGPYNEQFF. In DNA, the CDR3 is TGTGCCAGCAGCCAGGGGCCCTACAATGAGCAGTTCTTC.

The chain links TRBV5-8 to TRBJ1-4; TRBD1 matches at 8 bases. The germline V gene has CDR1 SGHTS and CDR2 YDEGEE. Trimming at V came to 0 bases and at J to 8 bases, leaving 9 bases not matched to a gene. The CDR3 spans 16 residues. The DNA of the CDR3 is TGTGCCAGCAGCTTGGCCCTTACAGGGGGTAGCGAAAAACTGTTTTTT. As protein: CASSLALTGGSEKLFF.

This clone was picked up one time. The chain couples TRBV4-1 to TRBJ1-1; no reliable D call. The CDR3 totals 12 residues. V was trimmed by 2 bases and J by 8 bases, leaving 9 bases between them. Germline V gene lookup returns CDR1 MGHRA and CDR2 YSYEKL. CDR3: CASSQMTREAFF. The CDR3 DNA reads TGCGCCAGCAGCCAAATGACGCGCGAAGCTTTCTTT.

V is TRBV5-1 and J is TRBJ1-6, with 7 nucleotides matching TRBD1. This CDR3 has 15 residues. The V segment lost 0 bases and the J segment 5 bases; nucleotides outside the gene matches: 2. Germline loops: CDR1 SGHRS, CDR2 YFSETQ. For the CDR3, the DNA is TGCGCCAGCAGCTTGGGAGGGACAGATAATTCACCCCTCCACTTT. Translated, it gives CASSLGGTDNSPLHF. Using reference TRBV5-1 and TRBJ1-6 for the parts outside the CDR3, the full variable domain is KAGVTQTPRYLIKTRGQQVTLSCSPISGHRSVSWYQQTPGQGLQFLFEYFSETQRNKGNFPGRFSGRQFSNSRSEMNVSTLELGDSALYLCASSLGGTDNSPLHFGNGTRLTVT.

V usage is TRBV5-5 and J usage is TRBJ2-3; no clear D. V gave up 0 bases and J gave up 2 bases, with 10 bases separating them. Per the germline V gene, CDR1 is SGHKS and CDR2 is YYEKEE (reference sequence). This CDR3 is 15 amino acids long. In DNA, the CDR3 is TGTGCCAGCAGCTTGGGGGTTGAAAACACAGATACGCAGTATTTT. Translating gives CASSLGVENTDTQYF.

The chain uses TRBV7-9 and TRBJ1-2; D perhaps matches TRBD1 (6 bases). The CDR3 totals 14 residues. The germline V gene has CDR1 SEHNR and CDR2 FQNEAQ (reference sequence). With 5 bases removed from V and 4 bases from J, the gap between germline ends came to 14 bases. This CDR3 reads CASSGGGGSYGYTF. The CDR3 coding sequence is TGTGCCAGCAGCGGAGGTGGGGGCAGCTATGGCTACACCTTC.

The CDR3 reads CARKPDGYTF. DNA of the CDR3: TGTGCCAGGAAACCGGATGGCTACACCTTC. The V call is TRBV25-1, the J call TRBJ1-2, with no clear D. Germline CDR1 reads MGHDK; CDR2 reads SYGVNS. The V end lost 9 bases, the J end lost 6 bases, and 8 bases lay between the germline ends. CDR3 length: 10 residues.

V and J are TRBV5-5 and TRBJ1-1, with D unresolved. Germline CDR1 reads SGHKS; CDR2 reads YYEKEE (reference sequence). Deletions cut 4 bases from V and 3 bases from J, with 22 bases between. The length of the CDR3 is 17 residues. The CDR3 loop is CASSDNSRDSGDTEAFF. CDR3 coding DNA: TGTGCCAGCAGCGACAATTCTCGGGATTCCGGGGACACTGAAGCTTTCTTT.

J is TRBJ2-2 and V is TRBV5-1; 7 nucleotides match TRBD2. Losses at the gene ends were 0 bases for V and 7 bases for J; bases not matched to a gene: 9. From germline, CDR1 is SGHRS and CDR2 YFSETQ. The CDR3 has 16 residues. The CDR3 protein is CASSLEYKGGHGELFF. The CDR3 coding sequence is TGCGCCAGCAGCTTGGAATATAAGGGAGGGCACGGGGAGCTGTTTTTT.

The chain couples TRBV24-1 to TRBJ1-2; 8 bases fit TRBD1. The germline V gene encodes CDR1 KGHDR and CDR2 SFDVKD. There are 16 residues in the CDR3. V shed 3 bases, J shed 8 bases, and the junction held 13 bases outside the gene matches. CDR3 in DNA: TGTGCCACCAGTGATCCAGTGACAGGGGACGTTTACGGCTACACCTTC. This codes for CATSDPVTGDVYGYTF.

The rearrangement links TRBV28 to TRBJ1-4; 9 bases match TRBD1. CDR1 and CDR2 (germline): MDHEN, SYDVKM. The CDR3 sequence is 15 residues long. The V and J ends lost 2 bases and 4 bases, in that order; junction bases with no gene match: 2. The CDR3 spells CASSLPTGGNEKLFF. The CDR3, as DNA: TGTGCCAGCAGTTTACCGACAGGGGGTAATGAAAAACTGTTTTTT. Complete variable domain (other parts from reference TRBV28 and TRBJ1-4): DVKVTQSSRYLVKRTGEKVFLECVQDMDHENMFWYRQDPGLGLRLIYFSYDVKMKEKGDIPEGYSVSREKKERFSLILESASTNQTSMYLCASSLPTGGNEKLFFGSGTQLSVL.